Following are 31 T cell receptor beta chains from one sample sequenced in a study of regulatory T cells in long-lasting Graves disease. Time point of the sample: newly diagnosed GD, antithyroid drugs for less than 3 months. From RNA extracted from PBMCs, the TCR library was made. HTBI primers from iRepertoire and Arm-PCR of CDR3 regions yielded the TCR beta libraries. TCRdb called the multiplex PCR reads again in MiXCR, with one record for every CDR3 protein. The data show approximately 360,000 distinct CDR3 sequences, with approximately 12% seen just once and 18% held by the top ten. The same sample was also studied in work on T cells in Graves' hyperthyroidism and ophthalmopathy.

The sample in question was peripheral blood mononuclear cells (PBMCs), obtained at new diagnosis, from a patient treated with antithyroid drugs. The receptors come from a woman younger than 30 with Graves disease.

A few counts support this clonotype. A read error is possible here, since a much larger clone lies one base away. A read error is likely, as this CDR3 ends without the conserved phenylalanine or tryptophan. V and J are TRBV7-9 and TRBJ2-1; 9 nucleotides align to TRBD1. V lost 6 bases, J lost 8 bases, and 8 bases stayed unmatched. Germline values: CDR1 SEHNR, CDR2 FQNEAQ (reference sequence). CDR3 length: 14 amino acids. CDR3 sequence (DNA): TGTGCCAGCAGACAGGGGGCGAATTTAGATGAGCAGTTCCTC. Translation gives CASRQGANLDEQFL.

This clonotype has a count of ten or more. V usage is TRBV20-1 and J usage is TRBJ2-4, with D tentatively TRBD2 (5 bases). CDR1 and CDR2 from the germline V gene are DFQATT and SNEGSKA (reference sequence). This CDR3 spans 16 amino acids. Between the trimmed V and J ends, which lost 5 bases and 1 base, there was a span of 18 bases. The CDR3 region is CSAPQHGSGAKNIQYF. DNA of the CDR3: TGCAGTGCTCCACAGCACGGAAGCGGTGCCAAAAACATTCAGTACTTC.

This clonotype was counted only a few times. The chain recombines TRBV12-5 with TRBJ2-5; D is ambiguous. V shed 2 bases and J shed 5 bases, with 6 bases lying between them. Germline CDR1 and CDR2: LGHNT and FRNRAP. This CDR3 spans 12 amino acids. The CDR3 here is CASGLTGETQYF. The CDR3 DNA sequence: TGTGCTAGTGGTTTGACTGGGGAGACCCAGTACTTC.

This chain joins TRBV13 and TRBJ1-6, with 7 bases that match TRBD1. The CDR3 is 16 amino acids. Germline assignment: CDR1 PRHDT and CDR2 FYEKMQ (reference sequence). The V segment lost 5 bases and the J segment 6 bases; nucleotides outside the gene matches: 10. CDR3 region: CASSLRDSYFNSPLHF. The DNA of the CDR3 is TGTGCCAGCAGCCTGCGGGACAGCTATTTTAATTCACCCCTCCACTTT.

This sequence joins TRBV6-5 and TRBJ1-1, with D perhaps TRBD1 (5 bases). This CDR3 region has 16 residues. V was cut by 2 bases and J by 3 bases, with 16 bases left in between. Per germline, CDR1 MNHEY and CDR2 SVGAGI. The CDR3 is CASSYARQRRDTEAFF. DNA of the CDR3: TGTGCCAGCAGTTACGCCCGACAGCGAAGGGACACTGAAGCTTTCTTT.

This clonotype has just a few counts. This chain uses TRBV4-2 with TRBJ2-2; weak D call: TRBD2 (6 bases). Germline V gene lookup returns CDR1 LGHNA and CDR2 YNFKEQ. The CDR3 length is 16 residues. Between the trimmed V and J ends, which lost 3 bases and 6 bases, there was a span of 17 bases. In nucleotides, the CDR3 is TGTGCCAGCAGCCACCTGACTAGTTCGGACCCCGGGGAGCTGTTTTTT. Translating gives CASSHLTSSDPGELFF.

At least ten counts were recorded for this clonotype. The CDR3 nucleotides are TGTGCCAGCAGTTCGAAAGTCCAACAGGGGGCGACGGGGCCGCCCCAGCATTTT. Its protein is CASSSKVQQGATGPPQHF. The rearrangement joins TRBV28 to TRBJ1-5; TRBD1 matches 9 bases. Germline CDR1 and CDR2: MDHEN and SYDVKM. The CDR3 runs 18 residues. Unmatched junction bases numbered 19, after V lost 4 bases and J lost 9 bases. The variable domain in full, completed from reference TRBV28 and TRBJ1-5, reads DVKVTQSSRYLVKRTGEKVFLECVQDMDHENMFWYRQDPGLGLRLIYFSYDVKMKEKGDIPEGYSVSREKKERFSLILESASTNQTSMYLCASSSKVQQGATGPPQHFGDGTRLSIL.

This clonotype was seen repeatedly, ten times or more. The chain combines TRBV30 with TRBJ1-2; D unresolved. CDR1 and CDR2 from the germline V gene are GTSNPN and SVGIG (reference sequence). Deletions cut 2 bases from V and 8 bases from J, with 15 bases between. There are 13 residues in the CDR3. The CDR3 region is CAWSRGREPGYTF. The CDR3, as DNA: TGTGCCTGGAGTAGAGGGCGGGAACCGGGCTACACCTTC.

This chain links TRBV7-9 with TRBJ2-5; D uncertain. V lost 5 bases and J 5 bases, leaving 6 bases between the germline ends. The germline gives CDR1 SEHNR, CDR2 FQNEAQ (reference sequence). The CDR3 loop spans 11 amino acids. CDR3 sequence: CASSGSETQYF. DNA of the CDR3: TGTGCCAGCAGCGGGTCGGAGACCCAGTACTTC.

The chain has TRBV6-1 and TRBJ2-7; D uncertain. Trimming removed 5 bases from V and 3 bases from J, with 17 bases in between. CDR1 MNHNS and CDR2 SASEGT come from the germline V gene. This CDR3 has 15 amino acids. CDR3 protein: CASSHGRTLGYEQYV. In nucleotides, the CDR3 is TGTGCCAGCAGTCATGGACGGACGCTAGGCTACGAGCAGTACGTC.

Many counts were recorded for this clonotype. The chain carries TRBV6-5 and TRBJ1-5, with D hard to call. Trimming shortened V by 3 bases and J by 5 bases, and 23 bases separated the two germline ends. The germline gives CDR1 MNHEY, CDR2 SVGAGI. The CDR3 spans 18 residues. The CDR3 bases are TGTGCCAGCAGTTATGGTCTGGGTCGCCAGATGAGGCATCAGCCCCAGCATTTT. It is translated as CASSYGLGRQMRHQPQHF.

This clonotype has a count of ten or more. This chain connects TRBV7-3 to TRBJ2-1; D could derive from TRBD1 or TRBD2 (6 bases each). Germline CDR1 reads SGHTA; CDR2 reads FQGTGA. The CDR3 totals 14 residues. Trimming left V 1 base short and J 4 bases short, with 8 bases between. CDR3 coding DNA: TGTGCCAGCAGCTTAAGGGGGGCTTACAATGAGCAGTTCTTC. Its translation: CASSLRGAYNEQFF.

This clonotype was observed many times. V is TRBV28 and J is TRBJ2-1, with 9 bases aligning to TRBD2. The germline V gene has CDR1 MDHEN and CDR2 SYDVKM. This CDR3 has 15 residues. J was trimmed by 6 bases and V by 3 bases; bases with no gene match: 6. The CDR3, as DNA: TGTGCCAGCAGTTTCGGCGGGAGGGCGTTCAATGAGCAGTTCTTC. Translating gives CASSFGGRAFNEQFF.

This clonotype was recorded many times. The J gene is TRBJ2-2, the V gene TRBV7-6; unclear D gene. Per germline, CDR1 SGHVS and CDR2 FNYEAQ. The V end was cut by 2 bases, the J end by 4 bases, with 11 bases between. The CDR3 loop spans 15 amino acids. The CDR3 bases are TGTGCCAGCAGCTTACTAGGGCCCGCCACCGGGGAGCTGTTTTTT. The encoded protein is CASSLLGPATGELFF. Drawing the rest from reference TRBV7-6 and TRBJ2-2, the complete variable domain is GAGVSQSPRYKVTKRGQDVALRCDPISGHVSLYWYRQALGQGPEFLTYFNYEAQQDKSGLPNDRFSAERPEGSISTLTIQRTEQRDSAMYRCASSLLGPATGELFFGEGSRLTVL.

This clonotype was detected ten times or more. The rearrangement links TRBV28 to TRBJ1-2; 7 nucleotides agree with TRBD1. V lost 5 bases to trimming and J lost 3 bases; unmatched junction nucleotides: 15. Germline V gene lookup returns CDR1 MDHEN and CDR2 SYDVKM. The CDR3 spans 17 residues. Written as DNA, the CDR3 is TGTGCCAGCAGTCCTCCCATCCGGGACAGCCTTTACTATGGCTACACCTTC. The encoded protein is CASSPPIRDSLYYGYTF.

At least ten counts were recorded for this clonotype. The V and J genes are TRBV5-1 and TRBJ2-5; 7 bases align to TRBD2. This CDR3 spans 16 amino acids. Germline V CDR1 and CDR2: SGHRS, YFSETQ. The V segment lost 4 bases and the J segment 3 bases; nucleotides outside the gene matches: 12. As DNA, the CDR3 is TGCGCCAGCAGCGTGCGAGGTGGGGGAGGGGAAGAGACCCAGTACTTC. This sequence encodes CASSVRGGGGEETQYF.

This clonotype was seen at least ten times. V is TRBV20-1 and J is TRBJ2-7; the D gene is possibly TRBD2 (6 bases). Germline V gene lookup returns CDR1 DFQATT and CDR2 SNEGSKA (reference sequence). The CDR3 has 17 amino acids. V was pared by 0 bases and J by 2 bases, with 20 bases between. CDR3 sequence reads: CSARDPFDGRLPYEQYF. CDR3 DNA sequence: TGCAGTGCTAGAGATCCATTCGACGGGAGATTACCCTACGAGCAGTACTTC.

This chain joins TRBV7-9 and TRBJ2-7; D possibly corresponds to TRBD2 (5 bases). The CDR3 has 15 residues. Germline CDR1 SEHNR, CDR2 FQNEAQ (reference sequence). The V gene lost 5 bases and the J gene lost 3 bases, with 17 bases spanning the gap. This CDR3 reads CASSLTGWGNYEQYF. The CDR3 region has the DNA TGTGCCAGCAGCCTAACGGGGTGGGGTAACTACGAGCAGTACTTC.

The V and J genes are TRBV28 and TRBJ2-1; D uncertain. The CDR3 extends over 13 amino acids. The germline V and J ends were trimmed by 7 bases and 5 bases, with 12 bases remaining between them. Per germline, CDR1 MDHEN and CDR2 SYDVKM. The CDR3 spells CASTLSLDNEQFF. CDR3 DNA sequence: TGTGCCAGCACCCTCTCTTTGGACAATGAGCAGTTCTTC.

This clonotype was counted many times. J is TRBJ2-1 and V is TRBV11-2; 8 positions agree with TRBD2. CDR1 is SGHAT, CDR2 FQNNGV, per germline. V was pared by 2 bases and J by 5 bases, with 2 bases of the junction left unmatched. The CDR3 runs to 14 residues. CDR3 region: CASSLILADNEQFF. The CDR3, as DNA: TGTGCCAGCAGCTTAATACTAGCGGACAATGAGCAGTTCTTC.

This clonotype occurred many times. The chain recombines TRBV5-1 with TRBJ2-1, with D uncertain. Germline values: CDR1 SGHRS, CDR2 YFSETQ. CDR3 length equals 13 residues. V lost 4 bases and J lost 9, with 14 bases in between. The CDR3 reads CASSLMVAGEQFF. CDR3 coding DNA: TGCGCCAGCAGCCTGATGGTGGCCGGTGAGCAGTTCTTC.

This clonotype occurred many times. The gene calls are TRBV6-4 and TRBJ1-4; D is undetermined. The CDR3 covers 18 residues. The germline V gene has CDR1 MRHNA and CDR2 SNTAGT. V dropped 2 bases and J dropped 0 bases, with 16 bases sitting between them. CDR3 nucleotides: TGTGCCAGCAGTGACGATGTGAACGACCCCTCAACTAATGAAAAACTGTTTTTT. Translated, it gives CASSDDVNDPSTNEKLFF.

The chain recombines TRBV6-1 with TRBJ1-5, with TRBD1 identical over 10 bases. With 5 bases clipped from V and 6 bases from J, the junction kept 10 bases outside the gene matches. The V gene's germline CDR1 is MNHNS and CDR2 SASEGT. The CDR3 extends over 16 amino acids. Here the CDR3 reads CASSPKTGGFVQPQHF. The CDR3 DNA reads as TGTGCCAGCAGTCCTAAGACAGGGGGCTTCGTTCAGCCCCAGCATTTT.

This chain joins TRBV6-2 or TRBV6-3 and TRBJ1-2, with D unresolved. The CDR3 is 14 amino acids. The germline V and J ends were trimmed by 2 bases and 3 bases, with 10 bases remaining between them. The germline CDR1 and CDR2 sequences are MNHEY and SVGEGT. DNA for the CDR3: TGTGCCAGCAGTTACCTAGGGATCGACTATGGCTACACCTTC. It encodes CASSYLGIDYGYTF.

V gene TRBV9 combines with J gene TRBJ1-1; D gene ambiguous. The germline CDR1 and CDR2 sequences are SGDLS and YYNGEE. The CDR3 is 15 residues long. V was shortened by 0 bases and J by 0 bases, with 9 bases between the two germline ends. The CDR3 region has the DNA TGTGCCAGCAGCGTAGGAGGGCATGTGAACACTGAAGCTTTCTTT. This sequence encodes CASSVGGHVNTEAFF.

This clonotype was detected many times. The CDR3 protein is CASSVEGTGSSRTDTQYF. CDR3 DNA: TGTGCCAGCAGCGTAGAAGGGACAGGGAGCTCCCGCACAGATACGCAGTATTTT. This chain links TRBV9 with TRBJ2-3; the match to TRBD1 covers 9 bases. There are 18 residues in the CDR3. Germline loops: CDR1 SGDLS, CDR2 YYNGEE. V gave up 0 bases and J gave up 1 base; unmatched junction bases: 9.

This clonotype was detected many times. The CDR3 region has the DNA TGTGCCAGCACCTCCTGGCGGGGGGCCCCCTACAATGAGCAGTTCTTC. Its protein is CASTSWRGAPYNEQFF. This sequence joins TRBV7-2 and TRBJ2-1; 8 bases match TRBD2. The V gene's germline CDR1 is SGHTA and CDR2 FQGNSA. V was pared by 7 bases and J by 2 bases, with 10 bases of the junction left unmatched. The CDR3 extends over 16 amino acids.

Notes on this clonotype: Given a much more abundant clone one base away, this may be a read error. V gene TRBV20-1 combines with J gene TRBJ1-1; D uncertain. The CDR3 has 15 amino acids. The germline V gene has CDR1 DFQATT and CDR2 SNEGSKA (reference sequence). The CDR3 sequence: CSARGLGRRNTEASF. The DNA for the CDR3 is TGCAGTGCTAGGGGCTTAGGCAGGAGAAACACTGAAGCTTCCTTT.

This clonotype was counted a few times. J is TRBJ2-7 and V is TRBV10-3, with D possibly matching TRBD1 (5 bases). Germline assignment: CDR1 ENHRY and CDR2 SYGVKD. The CDR3 is 15 amino acids. The germline V and J ends were trimmed by 5 bases and 0 bases, with 14 bases remaining between them. CDR3 DNA sequence: TGTGCCATCAGTTCCGCTGGGGCAGGCTCCTACGAGCAGTACTTC. Translating gives CAISSAGAGSYEQYF.

This clonotype was observed at least ten times. The V gene is TRBV5-5, the J gene TRBJ2-1, with a possible D match to TRBD2 (6 bases). Germline values: CDR1 SGHKS, CDR2 YYEKEE (reference sequence). There are 13 residues in the CDR3. V lost 2 bases, J lost 4 bases, and 7 bases lay in between. The CDR3 loop is CASSFGGYNEQFF. The CDR3 coding sequence is TGTGCCAGCAGCTTTGGGGGGTACAATGAGCAGTTCTTC.

In this sample, this clonotype turned up many times. This chain joins TRBV13 and TRBJ2-1; 9 bases line up with TRBD1. Trimming took 5 bases from V and 2 from J; bases not matched to a gene: 1. This CDR3 comprises 14 residues. Germline lookup yields CDR1 PRHDT and CDR2 FYEKMQ (reference sequence). The CDR3: CASSRTGAYNEQFF. The CDR3 nucleotides are TGTGCCAGCAGCCGGACAGGGGCCTACAATGAGCAGTTCTTC. Drawing the rest from reference TRBV13 and TRBJ2-1, the complete variable domain is AAGVIQSPRHLIKEKRETATLKCYPIPRHDTVYWYQQGPGQDPQFLISFYEKMQSDKGSIPDRFSAQQFSDYHSELNMSSLELGDSALYFCASSRTGAYNEQFFGPGTRLTVL.